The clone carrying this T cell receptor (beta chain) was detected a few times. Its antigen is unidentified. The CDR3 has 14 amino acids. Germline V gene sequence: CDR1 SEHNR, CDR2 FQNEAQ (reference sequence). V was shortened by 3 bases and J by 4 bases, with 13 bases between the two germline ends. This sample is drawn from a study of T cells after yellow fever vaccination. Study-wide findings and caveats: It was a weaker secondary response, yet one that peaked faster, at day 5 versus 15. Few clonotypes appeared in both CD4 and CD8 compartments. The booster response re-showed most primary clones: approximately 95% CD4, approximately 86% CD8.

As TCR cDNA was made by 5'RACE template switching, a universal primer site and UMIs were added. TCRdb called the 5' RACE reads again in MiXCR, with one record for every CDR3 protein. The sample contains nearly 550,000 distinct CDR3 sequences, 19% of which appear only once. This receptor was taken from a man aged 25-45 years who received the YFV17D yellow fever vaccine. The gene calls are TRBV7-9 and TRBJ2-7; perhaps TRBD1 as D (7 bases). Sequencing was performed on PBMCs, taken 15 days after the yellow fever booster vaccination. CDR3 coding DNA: TGTGCCAGCAGCTTGGAGGGGGCGCGGTACGAGCAGTACTTC. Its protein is CASSLEGARYEQYF.